This TCR beta chain is drawn from a study of Ad26.COV2.S vaccination and SARS-CoV-2 variants. Study-wide results and caveats: Vaccine recipients showed a spike-specific TCR breadth that was higher than in placebo recipients. Vaccinees and placebo recipients showed similar non-spike TCR breadth. It was reported that spike-specific CD8+ and CD4+ T cell responses were substantially broad after vaccination.

Concerning this clone: No antigen is known for it. Its ends do not fully match the called genes, so a read error is possible.

Assay used: immunoSEQ multiplex PCR; TCRdb lists only in-frame clones, some missing. The sample shows over 6,000 clones, 84% of them seen only once. The CDR3 consists of 13 residues. Germline lookup yields CDR1 SGHTS and CDR2 YDEGEE. The sample consisted of peripheral blood, taken after recovery from COVID-19. The rearrangement links TRBV5-8 to TRBJ1-2; D not certain. The origin of this receptor is a human donor who had recovered from COVID-19. CDR3 region: CASTLRRVDGYTF. The CDR3 DNA sequence: TGTGCCAGCACCTTGCGTAGGGTGGATGGCTACACCTTC.